This TCR beta chain came from a study of a mutant IDH1 vaccine in newly diagnosed glioma. In the study overall: Therapy received beforehand was radiotherapy, temozolomide, or both, with most patients given both. Findings and limits, study-wide: Among all patients, vaccine-induced immune responses occurred in roughly 95%.

From germline, CDR1 is SGHDN and CDR2 FVKESK. This CDR3 region has 16 residues. V dropped 2 bases and J dropped 3 bases, with 17 bases sitting between them. The time point: week 35, safety follow-up. With topical imiquimod, each dose of the vaccine consisted of 300 ug of mutant IDH1 20-mer peptide. With respect to this clone: Antigen specificity is unknown.

Sequencing used immunoSEQ multiplex PCR; TCRdb keeps in-frame clones, though not all of them. The sample lists tens of thousands of clones, around 81% seen once, with roughly 5.3% in the top ten. The chain is built from TRBV14 and TRBJ2-7; the D gene is possibly TRBD1 (5 bases). The source of this sequence is a man aged 35 to 55 with glioma. This specimen consisted of PBMCs, obtained from a glioma patient whose treatment included an IDH1 peptide vaccine. The CDR3 coding sequence is TGTGCCAGCAGCCAAAAGACTGCAGGGTTCGACTACGAGCAGTACTTC. Residues: CASSQKTAGFDYEQYF.